A single sample gave rise to the 9 T cell receptor beta chains below, sequenced in a study of molecular identifiers for immune sequencing clone quantification. TCRdb ran MiXCR on the PCR reads and lists one entry per CDR3 protein. The table has 460,000 or so distinct CDR3 sequences, under 30% seen once; the top ten hold 0.76%. Sample: naive CD8+ T cells from blood, with Jurkat cell RNA spiked in. The subset denotes: FACS-sorted CD8+CD4-CCR7+CD45RA+ naive T cells. Receptors originate from a human donor in good health. Some libraries in this study had Jurkat cell RNA spiked in.

Details on this clonotype: The conserved final phenylalanine or tryptophan is absent from the CDR3, which likely points to a read error. The rearrangement links TRBV12-3 or TRBV12-4 to TRBJ1-5, with D hard to call. Trimming shortened V by 6 bases and J by 0 bases, and 6 bases separated the two germline ends. CDR3 length: 13 residues. CDR3 bases: TGTGCCAGCAGCCCCATTAGCAATCAGCCCCAGCATTCT. Translating it yields CASSPISNQPQHS.

In this sample, this clonotype turned up many times. V is TRBV7-9 and J is TRBJ2-7, with a tentative D call TRBD1 (6 bases). The ends were cut back, 7 bases at V and 10 bases at J, with 20 bases in the middle. From germline, CDR1 is SEHNR and CDR2 FQNEAQ (reference sequence). This CDR3 spans 13 amino acids. CDR3: CASTWTAGWGQYF. CDR3 sequence (DNA): TGTGCCAGCACCTGGACAGCCGGTTGGGGCCAGTACTTC. Full variable domain (rest looked up from reference TRBV7-9 and TRBJ2-7): DTGVSQNPRHKITKRGQNVTFRCDPISEHNRLYWYRQTLGQGPEFLTYFQNEAQLEKSRLLSDRFSAERPKGSFSTLEIQRTEQGDSAMYLCASTWTAGWGQYFGPGTRLTVT.

As to this clonotype: Germline and junction disagree at one end, which may indicate a read error. The J gene is TRBJ2-7, the V gene TRBV4-1; 11 bases are a match to TRBD2. CDR1 and CDR2 from the germline V gene are MGHRA and YSYEKL. The CDR3 length is 17 residues. The DNA for the CDR3 is TGCGCCAGCAGCCAAGCGTACGGGACTAGCGGTTCCTGCGAGCAGTACTTC. Translated: CASSQAYGTSGSCEQYF.

This clonotype was found many times. The CDR3 DNA follows: TGTGCCAGCAGCCAAGATTCCACTAGACTCACAGATACGCAGTATTTT. Protein: CASSQDSTRLTDTQYF. V is TRBV3-1 and J is TRBJ2-3; D possibly corresponds to TRBD2 (5 bases). V was clipped by 0 bases and J by 2 bases, with 12 bases between them. CDR1 and CDR2 from the germline V gene are LGHDT and YNNKEL (reference sequence). CDR3 size: 16 residues.

This clonotype was found many times. The genes are TRBV5-6 and TRBJ1-5; the D gene is possibly TRBD1 (6 bases). V was clipped by 2 bases and J by 6 bases, with 15 bases between them. This CDR3 spans 15 amino acids. CDR1 is SGHDT and CDR2 is YYEEEE in the germline V gene. The CDR3 is CASSFGAGAIQPQHF. CDR3 DNA: TGTGCCAGCAGCTTTGGGGCAGGGGCGATTCAGCCCCAGCATTTT.

Comment on this clonotype: One end of the junction varies from germline; a read error may be responsible. The chain couples TRBV13 to TRBJ2-7; 9 bases fit TRBD2. The CDR3 sequence is 15 residues long. Germline V gene lookup returns CDR1 PRHDT and CDR2 FYEKMQ (reference sequence). CDR3 residues: CARSRRGGEVYAQYF. DNA for the CDR3: TGTGCCCGCAGCCGTCGCGGGGGGGAGGTCTACGCGCAGTACTTC.

Ten or more counts support this clonotype. This chain joins TRBV5-1 and TRBJ1-1; D may be TRBD1 (5 bases). Germline lookup yields CDR1 SGHRS and CDR2 YFSETQ. V lost 4 bases to trimming and J lost 0 bases, with 16 bases between them. CDR3 length: 16 residues. This CDR3 reads CASSLGGEFMNTEAFF. The DNA for the CDR3 is TGCGCCAGCAGCCTTGGGGGAGAGTTCATGAACACTGAAGCTTTCTTT.

A word on this clonotype: A much larger clonotype is one base distant, so this may be a read error. V is TRBV6-2 or TRBV6-3 and J is TRBJ1-1, with D unresolved. CDR1 and CDR2 (germline): MNHEY, SVGEGT. The CDR3 extends over 15 amino acids. The CDR3 bases are TGTACCAGCAGTTACCACCCAACGGGCTCCACTGAAGCTTTCTTT. Amino acids: CTSSYHPTGSTEAFF.

This chain connects TRBV12-3 or TRBV12-4 to TRBJ2-1; 8 bases map to TRBD1. The V and J ends lost 1 base and 9 bases, in that order; junction bases with no gene match: 8. This CDR3 contains 15 residues. For the CDR3, the DNA is TGTGCCAGCAGTTTAGTGCCTGGACAGGGTACTGAGCAGTTCTTC. Residues: CASSLVPGQGTEQFF.